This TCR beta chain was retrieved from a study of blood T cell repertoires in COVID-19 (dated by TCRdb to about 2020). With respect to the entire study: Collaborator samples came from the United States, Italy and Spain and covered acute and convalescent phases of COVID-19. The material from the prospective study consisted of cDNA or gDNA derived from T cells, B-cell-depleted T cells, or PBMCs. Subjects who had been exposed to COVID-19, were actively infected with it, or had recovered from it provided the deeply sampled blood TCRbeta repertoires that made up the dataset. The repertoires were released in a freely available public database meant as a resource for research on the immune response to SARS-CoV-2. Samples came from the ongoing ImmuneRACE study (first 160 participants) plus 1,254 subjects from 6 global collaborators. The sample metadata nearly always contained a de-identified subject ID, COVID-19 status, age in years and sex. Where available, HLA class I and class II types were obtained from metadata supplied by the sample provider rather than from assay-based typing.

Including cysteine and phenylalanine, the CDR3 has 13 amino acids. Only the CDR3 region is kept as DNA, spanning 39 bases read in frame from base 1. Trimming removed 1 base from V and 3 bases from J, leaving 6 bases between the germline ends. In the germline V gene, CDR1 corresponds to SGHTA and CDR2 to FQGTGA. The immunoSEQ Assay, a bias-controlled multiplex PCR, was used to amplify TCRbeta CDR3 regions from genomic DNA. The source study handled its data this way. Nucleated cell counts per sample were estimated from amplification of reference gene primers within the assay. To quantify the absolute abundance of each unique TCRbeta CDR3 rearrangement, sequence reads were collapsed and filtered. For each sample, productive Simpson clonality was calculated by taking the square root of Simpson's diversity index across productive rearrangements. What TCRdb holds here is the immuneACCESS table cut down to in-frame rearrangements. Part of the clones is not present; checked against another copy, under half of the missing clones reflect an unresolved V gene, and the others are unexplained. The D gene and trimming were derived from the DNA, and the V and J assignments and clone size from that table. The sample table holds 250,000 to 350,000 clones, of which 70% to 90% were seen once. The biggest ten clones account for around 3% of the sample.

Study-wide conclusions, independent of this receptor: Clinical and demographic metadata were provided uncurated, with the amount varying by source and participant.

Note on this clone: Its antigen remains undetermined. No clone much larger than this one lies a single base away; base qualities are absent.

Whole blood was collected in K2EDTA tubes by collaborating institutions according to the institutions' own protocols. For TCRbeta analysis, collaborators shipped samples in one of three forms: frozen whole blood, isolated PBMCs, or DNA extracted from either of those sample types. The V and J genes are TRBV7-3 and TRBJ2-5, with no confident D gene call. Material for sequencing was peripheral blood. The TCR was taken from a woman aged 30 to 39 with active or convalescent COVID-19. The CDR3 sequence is CASSLSQEETQYF. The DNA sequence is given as TGTGCCAGCAGCTTAAGTCAGGAAGAGACCCAGTACTTC.